Shown below are 21 T cell receptor beta chains from a single sample sequenced in a study of blood T cell repertoires in COVID-19. The repertoire was sequenced with immunoSEQ multiplex PCR; TCRdb's copy has only in-frame clones and lacks some. The sample has 150,000 to 200,000 clones, less than 90% seen once. The sample consisted of peripheral blood. These receptors all stem from a woman aged 70 to 79 with acute or convalescent COVID-19.

J is TRBJ1-6 and V is TRBV2; the D is unclear. V lost 7 bases and J lost 5, with 15 bases in between. The CDR3 runs 15 residues. The germline gives CDR1 SNHLY, CDR2 FYNNEI. CDR3 residues: CASKRIDTDNSPLHF. DNA for the CDR3: TGTGCCAGCAAAAGAATTGACACCGATAATTCACCCCTCCACTTT.

The chain joins TRBV10-3 to TRBJ2-3; 10 bases match TRBD2. Germline V gene data show CDR1 as ENHRY and CDR2 as SYGVKD. CDR3 length: 15 amino acids. V was clipped by 4 bases and J by 2 bases; unmatched bases: 3. CDR3 in amino acids: CAISASGRATDTQYF. In nucleotides, the CDR3 is TGTGCCATCAGTGCAAGCGGGAGGGCCACAGATACGCAGTATTTT.

The rearrangement links TRBV5-6 to TRBJ2-2, with 8 bases aligning to TRBD1. V trimming: 5 bases; J trimming: 6 bases; junction bases outside the gene matches: 9. CDR1 is SGHDT and CDR2 is YYEEEE in the germline V gene. The CDR3 sequence is 15 residues long. The CDR3 loop reads CASRRTGTVAGELFF. The DNA for the CDR3 is TGTGCCAGCAGGCGGACAGGGACTGTTGCCGGGGAGCTGTTTTTT. Full variable domain (missing parts from reference TRBV5-6 and TRBJ2-2): DAGVTQSPTHLIKTRGQQVTLRCSPKSGHDTVSWYQQALGQGPQFIFQYYEEEERQRGNFPDRFSGHQFPNYSSELNVNALLLGDSALYLCASRRTGTVAGELFFGEGSRLTVL.

This clone was detected once. The V call is TRBV7-8, the J call TRBJ2-3; the D is unclear. Germline V lookup: CDR1 SGHVS, CDR2 FQNEAQ. V was pared by 5 bases and J by 5 bases, with 14 bases between. The CDR3 sequence is 14 residues long. CDR3 sequence: CASSARRVLDTQYF. In DNA form, the CDR3 reads TGTGCCAGCAGCGCCCGACGGGTTCTAGATACGCAGTATTTT.

The J gene is TRBJ1-2, the V gene TRBV24-1; TRBD1 might be the D (5 bases). CDR3 length equals 13 residues. V was clipped by 5 bases and J by 4 bases, with 10 bases between them. The V gene's germline CDR1 is KGHDR and CDR2 SFDVKD. CDR3 in amino acids: CATSATGSYGYTF. The CDR3, as DNA: TGTGCCACCAGTGCTACAGGTTCCTATGGCTACACCTTC.

The CDR3 DNA follows: TGTGCCAGCTCACCTGGTAGGGAGGAAACTTTCTTT. It yields the protein CASSPGREETFF. The chain combines TRBV18 with TRBJ1-1; D remains unclear. Germline V gives CDR1 KGHSH, CDR2 LQKENI. V was trimmed by 3 bases and J by 12 bases, leaving 14 bases between them. CDR3 length: 12 amino acids.

The V gene is TRBV5-1, the J gene TRBJ2-7, with D hard to call. The CDR3 has 13 residues. The germline V gene has CDR1 SGHRS and CDR2 YFSETQ. V was shortened by 4 bases and J by 0 bases, with 8 bases between the two germline ends. CDR3 region: CASSATASYEQYF. In DNA, the CDR3 is TGCGCCAGCAGCGCAACAGCCTCCTACGAGCAGTACTTC. The full variable domain, completed using reference TRBV5-1 and TRBJ2-7, is KAGVTQTPRYLIKTRGQQVTLSCSPISGHRSVSWYQQTPGQGLQFLFEYFSETQRNKGNFPGRFSGRQFSNSRSEMNVSTLELGDSALYLCASSATASYEQYFGPGTRLTVT.

The chain is built from TRBV5-1 and TRBJ1-2, with D possibly being TRBD1 (5 bases). CDR1 and CDR2 from the germline V gene are SGHRS and YFSETQ. Trimming took 4 bases from V and 2 from J, leaving 12 bases between them. CDR3 size: 14 residues. The CDR3: CASSTLEGNYGYTF. In nucleotides, the CDR3 is TGCGCCAGCAGCACCCTGGAGGGGAACTATGGCTACACCTTC.

V usage is TRBV2 and J usage is TRBJ2-3; TRBD2 agrees at 8 bases. CDR3 length equals 14 residues. Germline values: CDR1 SNHLY, CDR2 FYNNEI. V shed 6 bases and J 4 bases; nucleotides not matched to a gene: 6. The CDR3 DNA sequence: TGTGCCAGCAGCCAAACGACTAGCGCAGATACGCAGTATTTT. This codes for CASSQTTSADTQYF.

The chain is built from TRBV30 and TRBJ1-6; D remains ambiguous. The CDR3 runs to 12 residues. Germline CDR1 is GTSNPN and CDR2 is SVGIG (reference sequence). The V end was cut by 7 bases, the J end by 10 bases, with 14 bases between. In DNA form, the CDR3 reads TGTGCCTATCGCCTTGGGGAGTCACCCCTCCACTTT. It is translated as CAYRLGESPLHF.

The chain has TRBV7-8 and TRBJ2-5; 8 positions match TRBD2. There are 15 residues in the CDR3. Germline V gene data show CDR1 as SGHVS and CDR2 as FQNEAQ. V shed 2 bases, J shed 7 bases, and the junction held 9 bases outside the gene matches. The DNA of the CDR3 is TGTGCCAGCAGCTTACTTAGCGGGACCTCCGGGACCCAGTACTTC. Its translation: CASSLLSGTSGTQYF.

V usage is TRBV4-1 and J usage is TRBJ2-2; tentative D call: TRBD1 (6 bases). Germline lookup yields CDR1 MGHRA and CDR2 YSYEKL. V gave up 4 bases and J gave up 4 bases, with 7 bases separating them. The CDR3 contains 13 residues. The CDR3 DNA reads as TGCGCCAGCAGCCCCAGGGGCACCGGGGAGCTGTTTTTT. It encodes CASSPRGTGELFF.

This clone was detected once. The chain employs TRBV7-9 and TRBJ2-3; a possible D gene is TRBD2 (7 bases). The CDR3 contains 15 residues. Trimming stripped 5 bases from V and 4 bases from J, with 16 bases between. CDR1 is SEHNR, CDR2 FQNEAQ, per germline (reference sequence). The CDR3 sequence is CASSERRGAADTQYF. The DNA of the CDR3 is TGTGCCAGCAGCGAACGCCGGGGGGCCGCAGATACGCAGTATTTT.

The chain links TRBV28 to TRBJ1-4, with 8 bases matching TRBD1. This CDR3 is built from 16 residues. Germline V lookup: CDR1 MDHEN, CDR2 SYDVKM. J was trimmed by 4 bases and V by 8 bases; bases with no gene match: 12. The chain's CDR3 is CASGGQGRSFNEKLFF. The CDR3 DNA reads TGTGCCAGCGGTGGACAGGGCCGGTCCTTTAATGAAAAACTGTTTTTT.

This rearrangement joins TRBV29-1 to TRBJ1-4; D is uncertain. The germline gives CDR1 SQVTM, CDR2 ANQGSEA. V was pared by 7 bases and J by 5 bases, with 17 bases between. This CDR3 has 14 amino acids. In DNA form, the CDR3 reads TGCAGCGCCACCCTCCGGGGAGTAAATGAAAAACTGTTTTTT. Translating it yields CSATLRGVNEKLFF.

This clone is a singleton in its sample. The V gene is TRBV3-1 (or the pseudogene TRBV3-2), the J gene TRBJ1-1; D perhaps matches TRBD1 (5 bases). CDR3 size: 13 residues. Germline V gene sequence: CDR1 LGHDT, CDR2 YNNKEL (reference sequence). V was pared by 1 base and J by 4 bases, with 7 bases between. CDR3 coding DNA: TGTGCCAGCAGCCAAGCCCAGGGCACTGAAGCTTTCTTT. It yields the protein CASSQAQGTEAFF.

The rearrangement links TRBV5-1 to TRBJ2-1; 8 positions match TRBD2. This CDR3 comprises 17 residues. Trimming cost V 2 bases and J 0 bases; bases outside gene matches: 7. The germline V gene has CDR1 SGHRS and CDR2 YFSETQ. CDR3 in amino acids: CASSFGRAFGSYNEQFF. The CDR3 DNA sequence: TGCGCCAGCAGCTTCGGGAGGGCTTTCGGCTCCTACAATGAGCAGTTCTTC.

J is TRBJ1-1 and V is TRBV5-1; a possible D gene is TRBD1 (6 bases). Germline CDR1 is SGHRS and CDR2 is YFSETQ. V was trimmed by 3 bases and J by 1 base, leaving 13 bases between them. The length of the CDR3 is 15 residues. CDR3 sequence reads: CASSSILQGNTEAFF. The DNA of the CDR3 is TGCGCCAGCAGCTCGATATTACAGGGGAACACTGAAGCTTTCTTT.

The rearrangement links TRBV7-2 to TRBJ1-6; 7 nucleotides line up with TRBD1. Looked up from germline, CDR1 is SGHTA and CDR2 is FQGNSA. Unmatched junction bases numbered 15, after V lost 3 bases and J lost 10 bases. CDR3 size: 17 residues. In nucleotides, the CDR3 is TGTGCCAGCAGCTTCAGCGATGTTACAGGGGTTGGATCACCCCTCCACTTT. This translates into CASSFSDVTGVGSPLHF.

The gene calls are TRBV5-4 and TRBJ1-3; D is perhaps TRBD1 (5 bases). Trimming left V 5 bases short and J 1 base short, with 10 bases between. CDR1 is SGHNT and CDR2 is YYREEE in the germline V gene (reference sequence). The CDR3 is 14 amino acids. The DNA of the CDR3 is TGTGCCAGCAGACCGGGGGGTTCTGGAAACACCATATATTTT. Its protein is CASRPGGSGNTIYF.

CDR3 bases: TGTGCCAGCAGCTTTCCACGGCAGGGCACAGAGACTGAAGCTTTCTTT. Translated, it gives CASSFPRQGTETEAFF. The rearrangement links TRBV7-9 to TRBJ1-1, with D perhaps matching TRBD1 (5 bases). Trimming left V 3 bases short and J 5 bases short, with 19 bases between. Germline lookup yields CDR1 SEHNR and CDR2 FQNEAQ (reference sequence). The CDR3 spans 16 residues.